Listed below are T cell receptor beta chains from one sample, sequenced in a study of shared clonotypes between healthy human individuals. Assay: immunoSEQ multiplex PCR; the TCRdb copy retains only in-frame clones and omits some. The sample gives approximately 590,000 clones, 95% of which show up once; about 0.11% is in the top ten. The specimen sequenced was naive CD8+ T cells sorted from blood. The receptors here all came from a woman in her 30s in good health. CDR3s include the opening cysteine and the closing phenylalanine or tryptophan. A D gene is named only where the DNA matches it firmly. Rows give clone size only sometimes, using once, few, many, or a class for an expanded clone.

d_gene: -
j_gene: TRBJ2-1
v_gene: TRBV9
abundance: -
CDR3nt: TGTGCCAGCACCCCAGGCTCCGGCTGGATTTACAATGAGCAGTTCTTC
CDR3aa: CASTPGSGWIYNEQFF

d_gene: TRBD2
j_gene: TRBJ2-1
v_gene: TRBV30
abundance: once
CDR3nt: TGTGCCTGGAGTCTTTCGGGGGGGCACAATGAGCAGTTCTTC
CDR3aa: CAWSLSGGHNEQFF

d_gene: TRBD2
j_gene: TRBJ2-5
v_gene: TRBV2
abundance: -
CDR3nt: TGTGCCAGCAGCCAGGAAGATATGCCCGGGACTAGCGGGAGGGCTTGGTACCAAGAGACCCAGTACTTC
CDR3aa: CASSQEDMPGTSGRAWYQETQYF

d_gene: -
j_gene: TRBJ2-3
v_gene: TRBV7-8
abundance: -
CDR3nt: TGTGCCAGCAGCCTCTCGATAGATACGCAGTATTTT
CDR3aa: CASSLSIDTQYF

d_gene: -
j_gene: TRBJ1-4
v_gene: TRBV25-1
abundance: once
CDR3nt: TGTGCCAGCAGCGACGGGTATTTGGGTGAAAAACTGTTTTTT
CDR3aa: CASSDGYLGEKLFF

d_gene: -
j_gene: TRBJ2-6
v_gene: TRBV29-1
abundance: -
CDR3nt: TGCAGCGTTGTCGGGCAGCACTCTGGGGCCAACGTCCTGACTTTC
CDR3aa: CSVVGQHSGANVLTF

d_gene: -
j_gene: TRBJ2-2
v_gene: TRBV7-9
abundance: -
CDR3nt: TGTGCCAGCAGCACCACCCCACGGGGCACCGGGGAGCTGTTTTTT
CDR3aa: CASSTTPRGTGELFF

d_gene: -
j_gene: TRBJ1-2
v_gene: TRBV2
abundance: -
CDR3nt: TGTGCCAGCAGGGGCGGGGCTCACTATGGCTACACCTTC
CDR3aa: CASRGGAHYGYTF

d_gene: TRBD1
j_gene: TRBJ1-2
v_gene: TRBV28
abundance: once
CDR3nt: TGTGCCAGCCGGGACAGTGGGAGCTATGGCTACACCTTC
CDR3aa: CASRDSGSYGYTF

d_gene: -
j_gene: TRBJ2-1
v_gene: TRBV27
abundance: -
CDR3nt: TGTGCCAGCAGCCCGGGGATGGCGGGATCACACAATGAGCAGTTCTTC
CDR3aa: CASSPGMAGSHNEQFF

d_gene: -
j_gene: TRBJ2-5
v_gene: TRBV11-3
abundance: -
CDR3nt: TGTGCCAGCAGCTCTCGGGGCGGGCCCCAAGAGACCCAGTACTTC
CDR3aa: CASSSRGGPQETQYF

d_gene: -
j_gene: TRBJ2-7
v_gene: TRBV13
abundance: -
CDR3nt: TGTGCCAGCAGCTCTAGACTAGACAGGGTACCTAGGGCCGAGCAGTACTTC
CDR3aa: CASSSRLDRVPRAEQYF

d_gene: TRBD2
j_gene: TRBJ2-7
v_gene: TRBV6-1
abundance: -
CDR3nt: TGTGCCAGCAACCTAGCGGGAGGTTCCTACGAGCAGTACTTC
CDR3aa: CASNLAGGSYEQYF

d_gene: -
j_gene: TRBJ1-5
v_gene: TRBV28
abundance: -
CDR3nt: TGTGCCAGCAGTTTATGGGGTACGAGCAATCAGCCCCAGCATTTT
CDR3aa: CASSLWGTSNQPQHF

d_gene: -
j_gene: TRBJ1-1
v_gene: TRBV5-6
abundance: -
CDR3nt: TGTGCCAGCAGCTTGATGAACACTGAAGCTTTCTTT
CDR3aa: CASSLMNTEAFF

d_gene: -
j_gene: TRBJ2-4
v_gene: TRBV28
abundance: -
CDR3nt: TGTGCCAGCAGTTTAGGTAGCGGAGTGCTCAAAAACATTCAGTACTTC
CDR3aa: CASSLGSGVLKNIQYF

d_gene: TRBD2
j_gene: TRBJ2-3
v_gene: TRBV2
abundance: -
CDR3nt: TGTGCCAGCAGTGAAGTCTGGACGGGAGGGTTAACAGATACGCAGTATTTT
CDR3aa: CASSEVWTGGLTDTQYF

d_gene: -
j_gene: TRBJ2-7
v_gene: TRBV6-6
abundance: -
CDR3nt: TGTGCCAGCAGTTACTCGGGAGACTACGAGCAGTACTTC
CDR3aa: CASSYSGDYEQYF

d_gene: TRBD2
j_gene: TRBJ2-1
v_gene: TRBV27
abundance: -
CDR3nt: TGTGCCAGCAGTCCGTCTAGCGGCCACTCCTACAATGAGCAGTTCTTC
CDR3aa: CASSPSSGHSYNEQFF

d_gene: -
j_gene: TRBJ2-7
v_gene: TRBV6-5
abundance: -
CDR3nt: TGTGCCAGCAGTTACTCCGGCGCCGACTCCTACGAGCAGTACTTC
CDR3aa: CASSYSGADSYEQYF

d_gene: TRBD2
j_gene: TRBJ2-2
v_gene: TRBV7-8
abundance: -
CDR3nt: TGTGCCAGCAGCTTAGAGGTAGCGGGAGGGGCCACCGGGGAGCTGTTTTTT
CDR3aa: CASSLEVAGGATGELFF

d_gene: -
j_gene: TRBJ2-7
v_gene: TRBV27
abundance: -
CDR3nt: TGTGCCAGCACTGGCAGATACCACGAGCAGTACTTC
CDR3aa: CASTGRYHEQYF

d_gene: -
j_gene: TRBJ1-2
v_gene: TRBV7-9
abundance: -
CDR3nt: TGTGCCAGCAGCTCGAGTTCTGGTGGCTACACCTTC
CDR3aa: CASSSSSGGYTF

d_gene: TRBD1
j_gene: TRBJ2-7
v_gene: TRBV27
abundance: once
CDR3nt: TGTGCCAGCAGTTTAGTTGTCGGGACAGGGGCCCGAGAGCAGTACTTC
CDR3aa: CASSLVVGTGAREQYF

d_gene: -
j_gene: TRBJ2-3
v_gene: TRBV28
abundance: -
CDR3nt: TGTGCCAGCAGTCGCCGGACCTTCGAAGATACGCAGTATTTT
CDR3aa: CASSRRTFEDTQYF

d_gene: -
j_gene: TRBJ1-2
v_gene: TRBV4-2
abundance: -
CDR3nt: TGTGCCAGCAGCCAAGACGTGAATAACTATGGCTACACCTTC
CDR3aa: CASSQDVNNYGYTF

d_gene: -
j_gene: TRBJ2-7
v_gene: TRBV7-9
abundance: -
CDR3nt: TGTGCCAGCAGCGGAACAATCTACGAGCAGTACTTC
CDR3aa: CASSGTIYEQYF

d_gene: -
j_gene: TRBJ2-7
v_gene: TRBV2
abundance: -
CDR3nt: TGTGCCGTGGGTAGCGGTAGCTCCTACGAGCAGTACTTC
CDR3aa: CAVGSGSSYEQYF

d_gene: -
j_gene: TRBJ2-7
v_gene: TRBV29-1
abundance: -
CDR3nt: TGCAGCGTCATGACCCCCGAGCAGTACTTC
CDR3aa: CSVMTPEQYF

d_gene: TRBD2
j_gene: TRBJ2-6
v_gene: TRBV28
abundance: once
CDR3nt: TGTGCCAGCAGTTCCAGACTAGCGGGAGAGGCTGGGGCCAACGTCCTGACTTTC
CDR3aa: CASSSRLAGEAGANVLTF

d_gene: -
j_gene: TRBJ1-4
v_gene: TRBV10-2
abundance: -
CDR3nt: TGCGCCAGCAGTGAAGGGCTGGGCGGCCCGAATGAAAAACTGTTTTTT
CDR3aa: CASSEGLGGPNEKLFF

d_gene: -
j_gene: TRBJ1-1
v_gene: TRBV27
abundance: -
CDR3nt: TGTGCCAGCAGTTTATACCGGGGTCTGAACACTGAAGCTTTCTTT
CDR3aa: CASSLYRGLNTEAFF

d_gene: TRBD2
j_gene: TRBJ2-3
v_gene: TRBV13
abundance: once
CDR3nt: TGTGCCAGCAGCGGGACTAGCGGGAGGGCCCCGTCAGATACGCAGTATTTT
CDR3aa: CASSGTSGRAPSDTQYF

d_gene: TRBD1
j_gene: TRBJ2-1
v_gene: TRBV11-2
abundance: -
CDR3nt: TGTGCCAGCAGCCCCTCGACAGGGGCTGAGCAGTTCTTC
CDR3aa: CASSPSTGAEQFF

d_gene: TRBD1
j_gene: TRBJ2-1
v_gene: TRBV28
abundance: -
CDR3nt: TGTGCCAGCAGTTGGGGGACAGGGATCTACAATGAGCAGTTCTTC
CDR3aa: CASSWGTGIYNEQFF

d_gene: TRBD2
j_gene: TRBJ2-3
v_gene: TRBV6-1
abundance: -
CDR3nt: TGTGCCAGTAATCCGGGACTAGCAGTCTCAGATACGCAGTATTTT
CDR3aa: CASNPGLAVSDTQYF

d_gene: -
j_gene: TRBJ2-7
v_gene: TRBV4-1
abundance: -
CDR3nt: TGCGCCAGCAGCCCAGTCCGGTTGGGGGTCTACGAGCAGTACTTC
CDR3aa: CASSPVRLGVYEQYF

d_gene: -
j_gene: TRBJ2-7
v_gene: TRBV6-5
abundance: -
CDR3nt: TGTGCCACCCGACTGGGGGTCGGGTCCTACGAGCAGTACTTC
CDR3aa: CATRLGVGSYEQYF

d_gene: TRBD1
j_gene: TRBJ1-1
v_gene: TRBV7-6
abundance: -
CDR3nt: TGTGCCAGCAGCCTATCAGGGGGCACTGAAGCTTTCTTT
CDR3aa: CASSLSGGTEAFF

d_gene: -
j_gene: TRBJ1-5
v_gene: TRBV27
abundance: -
CDR3nt: TGTGCCAGCAGTTCCTTTCAAGCGCCGGGGGGTCCTAATCAGCCCCAGCATTTT
CDR3aa: CASSSFQAPGGPNQPQHF

d_gene: TRBD1
j_gene: TRBJ2-7
v_gene: TRBV5-8
abundance: -
CDR3nt: TGTGCCAGCAGCTTGGGTGGACAGGGCTACGAGCAGTACTTC
CDR3aa: CASSLGGQGYEQYF

d_gene: -
j_gene: TRBJ2-1
v_gene: TRBV2
abundance: -
CDR3nt: TGTGCCAGCAGTGGCGTAGCGGAATACAATGAGCAGTTCTTC
CDR3aa: CASSGVAEYNEQFF

d_gene: -
j_gene: TRBJ2-3
v_gene: TRBV28
abundance: -
CDR3nt: TGTGCCAGCAGTTTTCTTCAGGCCAACCCTAGCACAGATACGCAGTATTTT
CDR3aa: CASSFLQANPSTDTQYF

d_gene: -
j_gene: TRBJ2-7
v_gene: TRBV11-3
abundance: -
CDR3nt: TGTGCCAGCAGCTACATGGCTGCCTACGAGCAGTACTTC
CDR3aa: CASSYMAAYEQYF

d_gene: -
j_gene: TRBJ1-5
v_gene: TRBV2
abundance: -
CDR3nt: TGTGCCAGCAGTGATGGCGAGGGTGGTCAGCCCCAGCATTTT
CDR3aa: CASSDGEGGQPQHF

d_gene: -
j_gene: TRBJ1-2
v_gene: TRBV27
abundance: -
CDR3nt: TGTGCCAGCAGTTTAAGCGGCGGTTACTATGGCTACACCTTC
CDR3aa: CASSLSGGYYGYTF

d_gene: TRBD2
j_gene: TRBJ2-3
v_gene: TRBV5-1
abundance: -
CDR3nt: TGCGCCAGCAGCTTCGCGGGTAGCGGGAGTATCGGTGATACGCAGTATTTT
CDR3aa: CASSFAGSGSIGDTQYF

d_gene: -
j_gene: TRBJ1-2
v_gene: TRBV27
abundance: -
CDR3nt: TGTGCCAGCAGCCTAGGGACTGCCGGGCTCCATGGCTACACCTTC
CDR3aa: CASSLGTAGLHGYTF

d_gene: TRBD2
j_gene: TRBJ2-6
v_gene: TRBV27
abundance: -
CDR3nt: TGTGCCAGCAGCCTAGCGGTCGGCTCTGGGGCCAACGTCCTGACTTTC
CDR3aa: CASSLAVGSGANVLTF

d_gene: -
j_gene: TRBJ2-7
v_gene: TRBV15
abundance: once
CDR3nt: TGTGCCACCAGCAGAGCTAACAGGGTCCCCGACGAGCAGTACTTC
CDR3aa: CATSRANRVPDEQYF

d_gene: TRBD2
j_gene: TRBJ2-7
v_gene: TRBV7-9
abundance: -
CDR3nt: TGTGCCAGCAGCTGGGGGACTAGCGGCGAGCAGTACTTC
CDR3aa: CASSWGTSGEQYF

d_gene: -
j_gene: TRBJ2-1
v_gene: TRBV2
abundance: -
CDR3nt: TGTGCCAGCAGGAAGGCGGGTAAGGGTGAGCAGTTCTTC
CDR3aa: CASRKAGKGEQFF

d_gene: TRBD1
j_gene: TRBJ2-7
v_gene: TRBV27
abundance: -
CDR3nt: TGTGCCAGCAGTTTAGAGAACCTGGGGACAGGGGCAGACTTTACGATGGAGCAGTACTTC
CDR3aa: CASSLENLGTGADFTMEQYF

d_gene: TRBD2
j_gene: TRBJ2-7
v_gene: TRBV5-1
abundance: -
CDR3nt: TGCGCCAGCAGCTTGTTAGCGGGGTACTACGAGCAGTACTTC
CDR3aa: CASSLLAGYYEQYF

d_gene: -
j_gene: TRBJ1-2
v_gene: TRBV13
abundance: -
CDR3nt: TGTGCCAGCAGCCCCGACACCGACCCTTATCGCTACACCTTC
CDR3aa: CASSPDTDPYRYTF

d_gene: -
j_gene: TRBJ2-5
v_gene: TRBV11-2
abundance: -
CDR3nt: TGTGCCAGCAGCTTCGCGTACGGGAACCAAGAGACCCAGTACTTC
CDR3aa: CASSFAYGNQETQYF

d_gene: -
j_gene: TRBJ2-5
v_gene: TRBV4-1
abundance: -
CDR3nt: TGCGCCAGCAGCCACCCAAGACAGGCGTCCAGGGAGACCCAGTACTTC
CDR3aa: CASSHPRQASRETQYF